These 17 T cell receptor beta chains were sequenced from one sample in a study of T-cell reconstitution after alpha-beta-depleted transplantation in children. Researchers prepared the TCRbeta library using unique molecular identifiers, the study reports. TCRdb processed the PCR reads anew with MiXCR; each CDR3 protein has one entry. The sample has hundreds of thousands of distinct CDR3 sequences, roughly 12% seen once. The specimen was peripheral blood, collected 180 days after TCRalphabeta/CD19-depleted stem cell transplant. All receptors come from a male patient between 2 and 15 years old who had a stem cell transplant for chronic granulomatous disease, so the T cells may come from the graft donor.

This clonotype was recorded many times. V is TRBV5-1 and J is TRBJ2-3; no reliable D call. The CDR3 covers 14 residues. V lost 4 bases and J lost 2, with 11 bases in between. CDR1 and CDR2 from the germline V gene are SGHRS and YFSETQ. The CDR3 region is CASSHGSSTDTQYF. CDR3 nucleotides: TGCGCCAGCAGCCATGGCAGTTCCACAGATACGCAGTATTTT.

This clonotype was seen at least ten times. The CDR3 nucleotides are TGTGCCAGCAATAGCCCAGGGGTCGCCGGGGAGCTGTTTTTT. Its protein is CASNSPGVAGELFF. The chain combines TRBV28 with TRBJ2-2, with D possibly being TRBD1 (6 bases). Trimming stripped 7 bases from V and 6 bases from J, with 15 bases between. The V gene's germline CDR1 is MDHEN and CDR2 SYDVKM. The CDR3 has 14 residues. The full variable domain, completed using reference TRBV28 and TRBJ2-2, is DVKVTQSSRYLVKRTGEKVFLECVQDMDHENMFWYRQDPGLGLRLIYFSYDVKMKEKGDIPEGYSVSREKKERFSLILESASTNQTSMYLCASNSPGVAGELFFGEGSRLTVL.

This clonotype occurred many times. The gene calls are TRBV6-2 or TRBV6-3 and TRBJ2-2; 7 bases fit TRBD1. The CDR3 has 17 residues. Trimming cost V 5 bases and J 0 bases; bases outside gene matches: 9. Per the germline V gene, CDR1 is MNHEY and CDR2 is SVGEGT. CDR3 in DNA: TGTGCCAGCAGTGGGCCATCGACAGGGCCGAACACCGGGGAGCTGTTTTTT. Its protein product is CASSGPSTGPNTGELFF.

This clonotype was observed a few times. The chain carries TRBV18 and TRBJ2-3; 10 nucleotides align to TRBD2. Losses at the gene ends were 6 bases for V and 0 bases for J; bases not matched to a gene: 9. This CDR3 is 17 amino acids long. Per the germline V gene, CDR1 is KGHSH and CDR2 is LQKENI. The chain's CDR3 is CASSRGLAASSTDTQYF. The DNA for the CDR3 is TGTGCCAGCTCGCGAGGACTAGCGGCAAGTAGCACAGATACGCAGTATTTT. The full variable domain, rest sourced from reference TRBV18 and TRBJ2-3, is NAGVMQNPRHLVRRRGQEARLRCSPMKGHSHVYWYRQLPEEGLKFMVYLQKENIIDESGMPKERFSAEFPKEGPSILRIQQVVRGDSAAYFCASSRGLAASSTDTQYFGPGTRLTVL.

This clonotype appeared many times. This chain links TRBV6-5 with TRBJ2-5, with D perhaps matching TRBD2 (5 bases). Trimming pared 6 bases from V and 1 base from J, leaving 12 bases between. CDR3 length: 14 amino acids. The germline gives CDR1 MNHEY, CDR2 SVGAGI. CDR3 loop: CASSPGVRQETQYF. The CDR3 nucleotides are TGTGCCAGCAGCCCCGGGGTGCGCCAAGAGACCCAGTACTTC.

The table lists this clonotype with many counts. J is TRBJ1-2 and V is TRBV29-1, with D perhaps matching TRBD1 (5 bases). The CDR3 loop spans 13 amino acids. Germline V lookup: CDR1 SQVTM, CDR2 ANQGSEA. Trimming took off 6 bases at V and 2 bases at J, with 13 bases between the two ends. As DNA, the CDR3 is TGCAGCGTCACCGGGACGGAGAACTATGGCTACACCTTC. This encodes CSVTGTENYGYTF.

This clonotype appeared many times. The rearrangement links TRBV5-5 to TRBJ2-3; tentatively, D is TRBD1 (5 bases). Trimming stripped 0 bases from V and 6 bases from J, with 11 bases between. Looked up from germline, CDR1 is SGHKS and CDR2 is YYEKEE (reference sequence). The CDR3 totals 14 residues. The CDR3 sequence: CASSLEGQSDTQYF. The CDR3 bases are TGTGCCAGCAGCTTGGAGGGGCAGTCGGATACGCAGTATTTT.

With regard to this clonotype: A read error may explain this, as a much larger clone is one base away. The V call is TRBV12-3 or TRBV12-4, the J call TRBJ1-2; D perhaps matches TRBD1 (5 bases). The CDR3 extends over 13 amino acids. V was cut by 1 base and J by 12 bases, with 15 bases left in between. The CDR3, as DNA: TGTGCCAGCAGTTTAGGGGGCGGGGGTCGCGACACCTTC. This gives the protein CASSLGGGGRDTF.

On this clonotype: A clone one base away is much larger, so this may be a read error. The V gene is TRBV7-2, the J gene TRBJ2-5, with D tentatively TRBD2 (6 bases). The CDR3 consists of 14 residues. Per germline, CDR1 SGHTA and CDR2 FQGNSA. V shed 5 bases and J shed 5 bases, with 15 bases lying between them. The CDR3 sequence: CASSLGLTAETQYF. In DNA, the CDR3 is TGTGCCAGCAGCCTAGGACTAACTGCCGAGACCCAGTACTTC. The entire variable domain, with the rest obtained from reference TRBV7-2 and TRBJ2-5, is as follows: GAGVSQSPSNKVTEKGKDVELRCDPISGHTALYWYRQSLGQGLEFLIYFQGNSAPDKSGLPSDRFSAERTGGSVSTLTIQRTQQEDSAVYLCASSLGLTAETQYFGPGTRLLVL.

This clonotype was recorded many times. V gene TRBV7-8 combines with J gene TRBJ2-1; the match to TRBD2 covers 15 bases. CDR1 and CDR2 (germline): SGHVS, FQNEAQ. Trimming removed 3 bases from V and 2 bases from J; junction bases left unmatched: 8. The CDR3 totals 19 residues. The CDR3: CASSFPGLAGGYAYNEQFF. CDR3 DNA sequence: TGTGCCAGCAGCTTTCCGGGACTAGCGGGAGGTTATGCCTACAATGAGCAGTTCTTC.

This clonotype was observed at least ten times. V gene TRBV5-1 combines with J gene TRBJ2-1; a possible D gene is TRBD2 (6 bases). The CDR3 totals 16 residues. Germline V gene sequence: CDR1 SGHRS, CDR2 YFSETQ. Between the trimmed V and J ends, which lost 0 bases and 1 base, there was a span of 11 bases. CDR3 nucleotide sequence: TGCGCCAGCAGCTTGGCGGAGGGGTGGTCCTACAATGAGCAGTTCTTC. This gives the protein CASSLAEGWSYNEQFF.

This clonotype was found a few times. The rearrangement uses TRBV7-9 and TRBJ2-5; D perhaps matches TRBD2 (6 bases). The CDR3 sequence is 15 residues long. V was pared by 4 bases and J by 4 bases, with 16 bases between. Germline CDR1 reads SEHNR; CDR2 reads FQNEAQ (reference sequence). The DNA for the CDR3 is TGTGCCAGCAGCTCTAACCGGGGAGCGGGAGAGACCCAGTACTTC. Translation: CASSSNRGAGETQYF.

To note about this clonotype: A read error may be the cause here, since a much bigger clone is one base away. The rearrangement joins TRBV9 to TRBJ2-2, with D unclear. The CDR3 consists of 15 residues. Trimming removed 0 bases from V and 3 bases from J, with 9 bases in between. Germline-derived CDR1 and CDR2 are SGDLS and YYNGEE. Here the CDR3 reads CASSVAEADTGELFF. The CDR3 nucleotides read TGTGCCAGCAGCGTAGCCGAGGCGGACACCGGGGAGCTGTTTTTT.

This clonotype was observed at least ten times. The gene calls are TRBV25-1 and TRBJ2-7; no clear D. Looked up from germline, CDR1 is MGHDK and CDR2 is SYGVNS. This CDR3 region has 11 residues. V was cut by 7 bases and J by 6 bases, with 10 bases left in between. The DNA of the CDR3 is TGTGCCAGCACGGCCTCTCGCGAGCAGTACTTC. Its protein is CASTASREQYF.

This clonotype came up once. At one end, the junction sequence differs from germline, possibly due to a read error. The rearrangement joins TRBV6-5 to TRBJ2-5, with 8 positions matching TRBD2. This CDR3 is 19 amino acids long. Per germline, CDR1 MNHEY and CDR2 SVGAGI. The CDR3 spells CASSYSTPTGGAQLETLYF. The CDR3 DNA is TGTGCCAGCAGTTACTCGACTCCTACCGGGGGGGCCCAATTAGAGACCCTGTACTTC.

This clonotype occurred many times. The J gene is TRBJ2-1, the V gene TRBV29-1; D might be TRBD2 (5 bases). Trimming cost V 6 bases and J 0 bases, with 15 bases left between them. The CDR3 is 15 residues long. Germline V CDR1 and CDR2: SQVTM, ANQGSEA. CDR3 amino acids: CSVRADSSSYNEQFF. The CDR3 DNA sequence: TGCAGCGTCCGAGCGGACTCAAGCTCCTACAATGAGCAGTTCTTC.

The table lists this clonotype with many counts. The chain uses TRBV21-1 and TRBJ2-7; TRBD2, the table's D call, was not compared with the DNA. TRBV21-1 is a pseudogene segment. CDR3 length equals 17 residues. The CDR3 is CASSKCPSGRPSYEQYF. The CDR3 nucleotides read TGTGCCAGCAGCAAATGCCCTAGCGGGAGGCCCTCCTACGAGCAGTACTTC.